Presented here are 10 T cell receptor beta chains from one specimen sequenced in a study of T-cell reconstitution after alpha-beta-depleted transplantation in children. Unique molecular identifiers were incorporated when the TCRbeta library was constructed. One entry per CDR3 protein, called by TCRdb with MiXCR from the PCR reads. This table has about 370,000 distinct CDR3 sequences, 20% appearing once. Specimen: PBMCs from the stem cell graft donor, collected from the stem cell graft. Receptors were obtained from a human donor who donated a stem cell graft to a child with acute myeloid leukemia.

This clonotype showed up just once. The J gene is TRBJ2-7, the V gene TRBV3-1; 14 bases fit TRBD2. This CDR3 contains 21 residues. Germline CDR1 reads LGHDT; CDR2 reads YNNKEL (reference sequence). Unmatched junction bases numbered 20, after V lost 4 bases and J lost 3 bases. CDR3 coding DNA: TGTGCCAGCAGCCTCGAATACGGCGTCGGGACTAGCGGGAGTATAGGCTACGAGCAGTACTTC. Its translation is CASSLEYGVGTSGSIGYEQYF.

V is TRBV28 and J is TRBJ2-3, with TRBD2 matching over 9 bases. Germline CDR1 MDHEN, CDR2 SYDVKM. The CDR3 has 16 amino acids. The V segment lost 5 bases and the J segment 4 bases; nucleotides outside the gene matches: 10. As DNA, the CDR3 is TGTGCCAGCAGTCCCTACTGGGCGGGAGGGCCAGATACGCAGTATTTT. Its translation: CASSPYWAGGPDTQYF.

The gene calls are TRBV25-1 and TRBJ2-7, with TRBD2 matching 11 bases. The CDR3 sequence is 18 residues long. The V gene end was trimmed by 4 bases and the J gene end by 2 bases; junction bases not matched to a gene: 13. Germline CDR1 MGHDK, CDR2 SYGVNS. The CDR3: CASSAPVSGRASPYEQYF. The DNA of the CDR3 is TGTGCCAGCAGTGCCCCGGTTAGCGGGAGGGCCTCCCCCTACGAGCAGTACTTC.

The rearrangement joins TRBV27 to TRBJ2-5; weak D call: TRBD2 (6 bases). V was pared by 10 bases and J by 5 bases, with 17 bases between. Germline loops: CDR1 MNHEY, CDR2 SMNVEV (reference sequence). The CDR3 loop spans 13 amino acids. The CDR3 sequence is CANSPGRWETQYF. The CDR3 DNA follows: TGTGCCAACAGCCCAGGGAGGTGGGAGACCCAGTACTTC.

The rearrangement joins TRBV24-1 to TRBJ2-3; the D gene is possibly TRBD2 (5 bases). Germline lookup yields CDR1 KGHDR and CDR2 SFDVKD. This CDR3 comprises 16 residues. The V end lost 1 base, the J end lost 2 bases, and 12 bases lay between the germline ends. CDR3 bases: TGTGCCACCAGTGATTTCTCGGGGATAAACACAGATACGCAGTATTTT. Translating gives CATSDFSGINTDTQYF.

This clonotype occurred a few times. This chain joins TRBV7-9 and TRBJ2-7; D is undetermined. The ends were cut back, 2 bases at V and 2 bases at J, with 10 bases in the middle. Germline-derived CDR1 and CDR2 are SEHNR and FQNEAQ (reference sequence). This CDR3 spans 14 amino acids. The CDR3 DNA sequence: TGTGCCAGCAGCTTACCAGGATCCCCCTACGAGCAGTACTTC. It codes for CASSLPGSPYEQYF.

Many counts were recorded for this clonotype. This chain uses TRBV29-1 with TRBJ1-2; 7 bases fit TRBD1. Germline CDR1 SQVTM, CDR2 ANQGSEA. The CDR3 contains 13 residues. V lost 2 bases, J lost 2 bases, and 2 bases stayed unmatched. The CDR3: CSVETGANYGYTF. In nucleotides, the CDR3 is TGCAGCGTTGAAACAGGGGCCAACTATGGCTACACCTTC.

This clonotype was found a few times. The rearrangement uses TRBV4-1 and TRBJ2-7; D is perhaps TRBD1 (6 bases). The CDR3 has 15 amino acids. The germline V gene has CDR1 MGHRA and CDR2 YSYEKL. V was trimmed by 0 bases and J by 4 bases, leaving 13 bases between them. CDR3 coding DNA: TGCGCCAGCAGCCAAGAGGACAGTAGAGGATACGAGCAGTACTTC. Translation gives CASSQEDSRGYEQYF.

CDR3 residues: CASIASGLASYNEQFF. The DNA of the CDR3 is TGTGCCAGCATTGCCAGCGGACTAGCGTCTTACAATGAGCAGTTCTTC. V and J are TRBV2 and TRBJ2-1, with TRBD2 identical over 9 bases. Losses at the gene ends were 7 bases for V and 4 bases for J; bases not matched to a gene: 11. Germline V lookup: CDR1 SNHLY, CDR2 FYNNEI. The CDR3 spans 16 residues.

Concerning this clonotype: An end of the junction differs from the germline gene, which may be a read error. The genes are TRBV25-1 and TRBJ2-5; D remains ambiguous. Germline-derived CDR1 and CDR2 are MGHDK and SYGVNS. The CDR3 contains 14 residues. In DNA form, the CDR3 reads TGTGCCAGCAGTGAACCGGGCAGCCAAGAGACCCTGTACTTC. As protein: CASSEPGSQETLYF. Drawing the rest from reference TRBV25-1 and TRBJ2-5, the complete variable domain is EADIYQTPRYLVIGTGKKITLECSQTMGHDKMYWYQQDPGMELHLIHYSYGVNSTEKGDLSSESTVSRIRTEHFPLTLESARPSHTSQYLCASSEPGSQETLYFGPGTRLLVL.